The present T cell receptor (beta chain) was sequenced within a study of vaccination and CD4 T cells after COVID-19 (dated by TCRdb to 2021 to 2024). For the study in its entirety: Convalescent patients had a positive SARS-CoV-2 result on nasal swab PCR, and of these patients, fewer than ten had mild disease and one had severe disease. In the convalescent cohort there were six males and four females, among whom were two Hispanic individuals, seven Caucasians, two Asians and one multiracial person. Each participant got two doses of either the Pfizer-BioNTech BNT162b2 vaccine (n=8) or the Moderna mRNA-1273 vaccine (n=2). Post-COVID blood samples were collected from convalescent patients a median of around 96 days after diagnosis, with a range of about 30 to 180 days. Post-vaccine blood samples were taken a median of about 72 days after the second vaccine dose, with a range of about 13 to 241 days. Overlapping spike peptide pools from SARS-CoV-2 and from the common cold coronaviruses HCoV-NL63, HCoV-OC43 and HCoV-229E were used as culture stimuli. Control cultures received a CEFX viral epitope pool as the positive control, an HIV-1 Nef peptide pool as the negative control, or no peptide. In ten to eleven COVID-19 convalescent patients and 4 infection-naive healthy vaccine recipients, researchers compared the spike-specific CD4+ TCR repertoire from before mRNA vaccination with the repertoire from after.

Concerning this clonotype: What this receptor recognizes is not known. No qualities accompany the bases; no much larger clone lies one base away.

The receptor library was made with PCR. DNA from cultured CD4+ T cells underwent TCR sequencing with the Oncomine TCR Beta short-read assay at the Johns Hopkins FTIC core. The QIAamp micro DNA kit was used to extract genomic DNA from the cultured CD4+ T cells. Oncomine TCR Beta libraries made from cultured CD4+ T cells were pooled using unique dual indexes and sequenced on an Illumina iSeq 100. From the authors' description of their analysis: Non-productive sequences were filtered out, and CDR3s that did not start with C, did not end with F or W, or were shorter than 7 amino acids were discarded. The MANAFEST web application was used to identify antigen-specific clonotypes by comparing peptide-stimulated wells against reference wells and other culture wells. For a clone to be called positive, the clone needed an FDR below 0.05, an odds ratio above 5, and a productive frequency above 0.1% in at least two of three replicate wells. Cross-reactive clonotypes were defined as significantly expanded in both SARS-CoV-2 spike wells and at least one common cold coronavirus spike condition. Using R version 3.6.1, CDR3 homology was evaluated through Levenshtein distances (stringdist) along with unrooted phylogenetic trees (ape). In-frame beta chains were kept once TCRdb had trimmed the public reads at Q25 with fastp and called clones with MiXCR. Rows with a matching CDR3 protein are joined into one entry that keeps the most common DNA and genes. TCRdb, rather than the study authors, made the V and J calls. Counted in this sample were about 10,000 distinct CDR3 sequences; about 54% of them appeared once. The top ten constitute around two fifths of the sample.

The sample's treatment or condition label is to be understood as: 10-day PBMC culture with coronavirus spike peptide pools or control peptides (ViraFEST assay). The ViraFEST assay was used in the study, in which antigen-specific T cells were expanded with peptide pools and expanded clonotypes were subsequently identified by TCR sequencing. The convalescent patients' positive SARS-CoV-2 PCR tests were from March to December 2020, which was before the Alpha, Beta and Delta variants emerged in the United States. PBMCs were cultured at a few million per well in IMDM supplemented with 5% human AB serum and 9 to 10 IU/ml IL-2, with around 10 ug/ml peptide pools added. On days 3 and 7, half of the culture medium was replaced with fresh IL-2-containing medium. CD4+ T cells were isolated after around 11 days of culture through negative selection using the EasySep CD4+ T cell isolation kit. Ficoll-Paque Plus gradient centrifugation was used to isolate PBMCs from whole blood, and the isolated PBMCs were then either used fresh or cryopreserved at -140C. In general, triplicate wells were set up for every culture condition.

General study outcomes and caveats: The median count of SARS-CoV-2-reactive clonotypes went up from about 23 after infection to a few dozen after vaccination, although the change was not significant. Of the vaccine-specific clones found in convalescent patients, nearly all (304 of 307) were mono-reactive for SARS-CoV-2 spike instead of being cross-reactive with common cold coronaviruses. Relatively few convalescent patients were included in the study, and early timepoints after natural infection were not analyzed. In convalescent patients, a median around 85% of post-vaccine SARS-CoV-2-reactive clones were detected only after vaccination, and vaccine-specific priming was suggested by this finding.

V lost 3 bases and J lost 2 bases; the stretch between them is 11 bases long. The cysteine opens and the phenylalanine closes a CDR3 of 15 amino acids. The only DNA kept is the CDR3, 45 bases in frame from the first base. Sequences were obtained from CD4+ T cells from blood, cultured in vitro. This receptor was identified in a human donor who had recovered from COVID-19. The rearranged chain carries TRBV12-3 or TRBV12-4 and TRBJ2-1; perhaps TRBD1 is the D gene, with 6 bases matching. The CDR3 reads as follows: CASSFSWGPYNEQFF. The nucleotides are TGTGCCAGCAGTTTCAGCTGGGGGCCCTACAATGAGCAGTTCTTC.